Listed below are T cell receptor beta chains from one sample, sequenced in a study of T cell responses to AZD1222 COVID-19 vaccine. Sequenced by immunoSEQ multiplex PCR; TCRdb stores in-frame clones only, minus some. The sample lists fewer than 150,000 clones; 65% to 90% were seen once. The material sequenced was peripheral blood, taken on day 0 of AZD1222 vaccination. The receptor set was obtained from an adult in good health. Each CDR3 is given with its conserved first and last residue. A D gene is named only where the DNA matches it firmly. Clone size is given for some rows only: seen once, a few or many times, or a class if the clone is expanded.

V gene	D gene	clone size	CDR3 length	J gene	CDR3 DNA	CDR3 protein
TRBV5-4	.	.	14	TRBJ1-6	TGTGCCAGCAGCTTGCGAGGGGAACGGTCACCCCTCCACTTT	CASSLRGERSPLHF
TRBV5-1	TRBD1	.	15	TRBJ2-1	TGCGCCAGCAGCCAGACAGGGGCACCCTACAATGAGCAGTTCTTC	CASSQTGAPYNEQFF
TRBV7-2	.	.	14	TRBJ2-2	TGTGCCAGCAGCTTAACCAGGGACACCGGGGAGCTGTTTTTT	CASSLTRDTGELFF
TRBV2	.	.	13	TRBJ1-1	TGTGCCAGCAGAAGGACGGGGTGGACTGAAGCTTTCTTT	CASRRTGWTEAFF
TRBV6-2/TRBV6-3	TRBD1	.	14	TRBJ1-1	TGTGCCAGCAGTTACGGGGGACAGAAAACTGAAGCTTTCTTT	CASSYGGQKTEAFF
TRBV5-1	.	.	15	TRBJ2-3	TGCGCCAGCACGCCTACGGGACTGCGCACAGATACGCAGTATTTT	CASTPTGLRTDTQYF
TRBV21-1	.	.	15	TRBJ1-2	TGTGCCAGCAGCCTACCGGGGGCAGGACCCTATGGCTACACCTTC	CASSLPGAGPYGYTF
TRBV19	TRBD1	.	14	TRBJ1-1	TGTGCCAGTAGTACTAGGACAGGGGGCACTGAAGCTTTCTTT	CASSTRTGGTEAFF
TRBV9	TRBD2	.	14	TRBJ2-1	TGTGCCAGCAGCCCACCGGGACTAGCGGGAGAAGAGTTCTTC	CASSPPGLAGEEFF
TRBV28	TRBD1	once	14	TRBJ1-3	TGTGCCAGCAGTTCGACAGGGGGTGGAAACACCATATATTTT	CASSSTGGGNTIYF
TRBV6-1	.	.	14	TRBJ1-4	TGTGCCAGCAGTGATGGCAGGGTAGGGGAAAAACTGTTTTTT	CASSDGRVGEKLFF
TRBV19	.	.	13	TRBJ2-7	TGTGCCAGTCCCTCTCCTCCTGGGTGCGAGCAGTACTTC	CASPSPPGCEQYF
TRBV5-6	.	.	13	TRBJ2-2	TGTGCCAGCAGCTTGGTGCGGTCCGGGGAGCTGTTTTTT	CASSLVRSGELFF
TRBV7-9	.	.	13	TRBJ1-5	TGTGCCAGCAGCCCCCTGGAGGGGCAGCCCCAGCATTTT	CASSPLEGQPQHF
TRBV11-2	.	.	18	TRBJ2-3	TGTGCCAGCAGCTTAGGCCGGGGGCGCGGGTATAGCACAGATACGCAGTATTTT	CASSLGRGRGYSTDTQYF
TRBV6-1	.	.	14	TRBJ1-1	TGTGCCAGTTTCGGGGTTCCTATGAACACTGAAGCTTTCTTT	CASFGVPMNTEAFF
TRBV25-1	TRBD2	once	16	TRBJ2-3	TGTGCCAGCAGTGCGCGACTAGCGGGAATGACAGATACGCAGTATTTT	CASSARLAGMTDTQYF
TRBV6-5	.	.	12	TRBJ1-1	TGTGCCAGCAGAGGAGGGGTCCAGGAAGCTTTCTTT	CASRGGVQEAFF
TRBV12-5	.	.	14	TRBJ1-1	TGTGCTAGTGCTCCCGGCCCGGGTTACACTGAAGCTTTCTTT	CASAPGPGYTEAFF
TRBV28	.	.	13	TRBJ2-7	TGTGCCAGCAGTTTATCGTGGGCCTACGAGCAGTACTTC	CASSLSWAYEQYF
TRBV28	.	.	13	TRBJ1-1	TGTGCCAGCAGACCTTCGGGACGGACTGAAGCTTTCTTT	CASRPSGRTEAFF
TRBV28	TRBD2	.	22	TRBJ2-3	TGTGCCAGCAGTTTTCGGGGCGGGACACGGACTAGCGGGGGCTATAGAAGAGATACGCAGTATTTT	CASSFRGGTRTSGGYRRDTQYF